This is a list of T cell receptor beta chains from one sample in a study of T cell responses to AZD1222 COVID-19 vaccine. This table comes from immunoSEQ multiplex PCR, and its TCRdb copy is limited to in-frame clones, with some not included. This table has 90,000 to 130,000 clones, about four fifths appearing once. Material: peripheral blood, obtained on day 0 of AZD1222 vaccination. Every receptor here comes from an adult in good health. The CDR3 runs from the conserved cysteine through the conserved F or W. A D gene is named only where the DNA matches it firmly. Expanded clones get a size class; other rows say once, few or many, or leave the size out.

TRBJ1-1 | - | TRBV7-2 | TRBD1 | TGTGCCAGCAGCGTTACAGGGGGCTCTGAAGCTTTCTTT | CASSVTGGSEAFF
TRBJ2-3 | - | TRBV29-1 | TRBD1 | TGCAGCGTTGAAAATTTTGACAGGGGGCTTTGGACAGATACGCAGTATTTT | CSVENFDRGLWTDTQYF
TRBJ2-7 | - | TRBV27 | TRBD2 | TGTGCCAGCAGTTCATCGGGGACTAGCGGAGTGATTGCCTACGAGCAGTACTTC | CASSSSGTSGVIAYEQYF
TRBJ2-1 | - | TRBV7-3 | - | TGTGCCAGCAGCTTACGCGCGACTTCCCCTGAGCAGTTCTTC | CASSLRATSPEQFF
TRBJ1-5 | - | TRBV6-4 | - | TGTGCCAGCAGTCCACAGGGAAATCAGCCCCAGCATTTT | CASSPQGNQPQHF
TRBJ1-1 | - | TRBV7-6 | TRBD1 | TGTGCCAGCAGCTTAATCCCTGGACAGGGGCAGGGGAACACTGAAGCTTTCTTT | CASSLIPGQGQGNTEAFF
TRBJ2-1 | - | TRBV10-3 | - | TGTGCCATCAGTGTCGGAGGGCCTGGGTCCGGCTCCTACAATGAGCAGTTCTTC | CAISVGGPGSGSYNEQFF
TRBJ1-2 | once | TRBV29-1 | - | TGCAGCGTTGATCACAGGAACTATGGCTACACCTTC | CSVDHRNYGYTF
TRBJ2-3 | - | TRBV5-1 | - | TGCGCCAGCGCCTGGAGGTCCGGCGCAGATACGCAGTATTTT | CASAWRSGADTQYF
TRBJ1-3 | once | TRBV4-3 | - | TGCGCCAGCAGCTATGAGAGGGGTTTGTCTGGAAACACCATATATTTT | CASSYERGLSGNTIYF
TRBJ1-1 | - | TRBV5-6 | - | TGTGCCAGCAGCCGCCCGGGGGCGAACACTGAAGCTTTCTTT | CASSRPGANTEAFF
TRBJ2-3 | - | TRBV5-8 | TRBD2 | TGTGCCAGCAGCTCAGGACTAGCCGAGAGCACAGATACGCAGTATTTT | CASSSGLAESTDTQYF
TRBJ1-5 | - | TRBV6-5 | - | TGTGCCAGCAGTCTTGATGGAGTCCCGAATCAGCCCCAGCATTTT | CASSLDGVPNQPQHF
TRBJ1-1 | - | TRBV6-2/TRBV6-3 | - | TGTGCCAGCAGTCCCCTGGGAGAGCGAGCTTTCTTT | CASSPLGERAFF
TRBJ1-2 | - | TRBV5-4 | - | TGTGCCAGCAGCTCTGGAAGGGGGAGAAACTATGGCTACACCTTC | CASSSGRGRNYGYTF
TRBJ2-1 | - | TRBV7-9 | - | TGTGCCAGCAGCTTAGCGGTAGGACTCACCCCGCCGGAGCAGTTCTTC | CASSLAVGLTPPEQFF
TRBJ2-1 | - | TRBV6-2/TRBV6-3 | - | TGTGCCAGCAGTGGCGGATGGTACAATGAGCAGTTCTTC | CASSGGWYNEQFF
TRBJ2-1 | - | TRBV7-3 | TRBD2 | TGTGCCAGCAGCTTAACGGCTAGCGGGCATCCCTCCTACAATGAGCAGTTCTTC | CASSLTASGHPSYNEQFF
TRBJ2-1 | few | TRBV2 | - | TGTGCCAGCAGTGAAGGACAGGCCCCGGGGAATGAGCAGTTCTTC | CASSEGQAPGNEQFF
TRBJ2-5 | - | TRBV5-4 | - | TGTGCCAGCAGCTTGCTGGGGGCCCAAGAGACCCAGTACTTC | CASSLLGAQETQYF
TRBJ2-3 | - | TRBV7-2 | - | TGTGCCAGCAGCTTAGCTATCAGCACAGATACGCAGTATTTT | CASSLAISTDTQYF
TRBJ1-1 | - | TRBV28 | - | TGTGCCAGCAGCCTCAGGGTGATGAACACTGAAGCTTTCTTT | CASSLRVMNTEAFF
TRBJ2-2 | - | TRBV4-1 | - | TGCGCCAGCAGCCAACAGGGTGCCGGGGAGCTGTTTTTT | CASSQQGAGELFF
TRBJ2-2 | - | TRBV7-9 | TRBD1 | TGTGCCAGCAGCTCCAACAGGGGAACCGGGGAGCTGTTTTTT | CASSSNRGTGELFF
TRBJ2-3 | - | TRBV9 | TRBD2 | TGTGCCAGCAGCGTAGCGGGTAGCGGGAATTTAGATACGCAGTATTTT | CASSVAGSGNLDTQYF
TRBJ1-1 | - | TRBV18 | - | TGTGCCAGCTCACCAGGTGCAGGGAGGAGTCCTGAAGCTTTCTTT | CASSPGAGRSPEAFF
TRBJ2-1 | few | TRBV24-1 | - | TGTGCCACCAGTGATTGGGTAAACAATGAGCAGTTCTTC | CATSDWVNNEQFF
TRBJ2-2 | - | TRBV3-1/TRBV3-2 | - | TGTGCCAGCAGCCAGAACCCCGCCGGGGAGCTGTTTTTT | CASSQNPAGELFF
TRBJ1-4 | - | TRBV7-2 | - | TGTGCCAGCAGCTTACAGGCTAATGAAAAACTGTTTTTT | CASSLQANEKLFF
TRBJ2-1 | - | TRBV14 | TRBD2 | TGTGCCAGCAGCCAAGGCCTTCCCGGGACTACCTCCTACAATGAGCAGTTCTTC | CASSQGLPGTTSYNEQFF
TRBJ2-3 | - | TRBV3-1/TRBV3-2 | TRBD2 | TGTGCCAGCAGCCAACTCCAGCGGGGGGACACAGATACGCAGTATTTT | CASSQLQRGDTDTQYF
TRBJ2-3 | once | TRBV27 | - | TGTGCCAGCACCGACAAATTTCCGGGTTACACAGATACGCAGTATTTT | CASTDKFPGYTDTQYF
TRBJ2-1 | - | TRBV9 | - | TGTGCCAGCAGTGGGGCCACCTACAATGAGCAGTTCTTC | CASSGATYNEQFF
TRBJ1-2 | - | TRBV28 | - | TGTGCCAGCAGTTTATCAGGGCTGCGGGGCTACACCTTC | CASSLSGLRGYTF
TRBJ2-7 | - | TRBV7-2 | TRBD1 | TGTGCCAGCAGCCCAGAGACAGGGATCGGGGAGCAGTACTTC | CASSPETGIGEQYF
TRBJ1-5 | - | TRBV9 | - | TGTGCCAGCAGCGGCGGGGGAGTAAATCAGCCCCAGCATTTT | CASSGGGVNQPQHF
TRBJ1-5 | - | TRBV5-8 | - | TGTGCCAGCAGCTTGGGCGGTCCAAGCTATCAGCCCCAGCATTTT | CASSLGGPSYQPQHF
TRBJ2-2 | - | TRBV2 | - | TGTGCCAGCAAGGCGGGTTCGAACACCGGGGAGCTGTTTTTT | CASKAGSNTGELFF
TRBJ2-7 | - | TRBV16 | - | TGTGCCAGCAGCCAATTAGGACAGCCCTACGAGCAGTACTTC | CASSQLGQPYEQYF
TRBJ2-7 | - | TRBV6-1 | - | TGTGCCAGCAGTGAAAATGCGGGCGGAATCTACGAGCAGTACTTC | CASSENAGGIYEQYF
TRBJ1-2 | once | TRBV2 | - | TGTGCCAGCACCCTTTCGGCAAGTAACTATGGCTACACCTTC | CASTLSASNYGYTF
TRBJ2-3 | - | TRBV5-4 | - | TGTGCCAGCAGCTTGGACCCCACAGATACGCAGTATTTT | CASSLDPTDTQYF
TRBJ2-3 | - | TRBV5-6 | - | TGTGCCAGCAGCTTGGTGTCAGGGTCAACGATAAGCACAGATACGCAGTATTTT | CASSLVSGSTISTDTQYF
TRBJ1-1 | once | TRBV28 | - | TGTGCCAGCAGTTTGTCGGCAGGCGGGGCGAACACTGAAGCTTTCTTT | CASSLSAGGANTEAFF
TRBJ2-7 | - | TRBV10-3 | TRBD1 | TGTGCCATCAGTGCCGGGACAGGGGCTTACGAGCAGTACTTC | CAISAGTGAYEQYF
TRBJ2-3 | - | TRBV5-4 | - | TGTGCCAGCAGGCACCGATCCATTACAGATACGCAGTATTTT | CASRHRSITDTQYF
TRBJ1-2 | - | TRBV24-1 | - | TGTGCCACCAGTGAGCCACAGATTAACTATGGCTACACCTTC | CATSEPQINYGYTF
TRBJ1-5 | - | TRBV28 | - | TGTGCCAGCGGCCTTGGGCAGCTTAATCAGCCCCAGCATTTT | CASGLGQLNQPQHF
TRBJ2-2 | - | TRBV21-1 | - | TGTGCCAGCAGCAACGAAGGTTGCACCGGGGAGCTGTTTTTT | CASSNEGCTGELFF
TRBJ2-2 | - | TRBV7-3 | - | TGTGCCAGCAGCCCTGGTGGGACCGGGGAGCTGTTTTTT | CASSPGGTGELFF
TRBJ1-6 | - | TRBV6-5 | - | TGTGCCAGCAGTTACGGCAGCCTTAATTCACCCCTCCACTTT | CASSYGSLNSPLHF
TRBJ1-2 | - | TRBV6-6 | - | TGTGCCAGCAGAGATAACTATGGCTACACCTTC | CASRDNYGYTF
TRBJ2-7 | - | TRBV28 | - | TGTGCCAGCAGTTTACAAGGTTTCAGGAACGAGCAGTACTTC | CASSLQGFRNEQYF
TRBJ2-7 | - | TRBV18 | - | TGTGCCAGCTCACGTACTAGTTACGAGCAGTACTTC | CASSRTSYEQYF
TRBJ1-5 | - | TRBV7-8 | - | TGTGCCAGCAGCTTTCTCAGGGCTGTAAATCAGCCCCAGCATTTT | CASSFLRAVNQPQHF
TRBJ2-7 | - | TRBV7-2 | - | TGTGCCAGCAGCTTAGTTAGCCCTTACGAGCAGTACTTC | CASSLVSPYEQYF
TRBJ2-6 | - | TRBV5-1 | - | TGCGCCAGCAGCTTGCAGGGCTTGGATGGGGCCAACGTCCTGACTTTC | CASSLQGLDGANVLTF
TRBJ2-7 | few | TRBV29-1 | TRBD1 | TGCAGCGTGTACGGACAGGGTGCCTACGAGCAGTACTTC | CSVYGQGAYEQYF
TRBJ1-5 | - | TRBV5-1 | - | TGCGCCAGCCCTCCGCAAAAAGACAATCAGCCCCAGCATTTT | CASPPQKDNQPQHF